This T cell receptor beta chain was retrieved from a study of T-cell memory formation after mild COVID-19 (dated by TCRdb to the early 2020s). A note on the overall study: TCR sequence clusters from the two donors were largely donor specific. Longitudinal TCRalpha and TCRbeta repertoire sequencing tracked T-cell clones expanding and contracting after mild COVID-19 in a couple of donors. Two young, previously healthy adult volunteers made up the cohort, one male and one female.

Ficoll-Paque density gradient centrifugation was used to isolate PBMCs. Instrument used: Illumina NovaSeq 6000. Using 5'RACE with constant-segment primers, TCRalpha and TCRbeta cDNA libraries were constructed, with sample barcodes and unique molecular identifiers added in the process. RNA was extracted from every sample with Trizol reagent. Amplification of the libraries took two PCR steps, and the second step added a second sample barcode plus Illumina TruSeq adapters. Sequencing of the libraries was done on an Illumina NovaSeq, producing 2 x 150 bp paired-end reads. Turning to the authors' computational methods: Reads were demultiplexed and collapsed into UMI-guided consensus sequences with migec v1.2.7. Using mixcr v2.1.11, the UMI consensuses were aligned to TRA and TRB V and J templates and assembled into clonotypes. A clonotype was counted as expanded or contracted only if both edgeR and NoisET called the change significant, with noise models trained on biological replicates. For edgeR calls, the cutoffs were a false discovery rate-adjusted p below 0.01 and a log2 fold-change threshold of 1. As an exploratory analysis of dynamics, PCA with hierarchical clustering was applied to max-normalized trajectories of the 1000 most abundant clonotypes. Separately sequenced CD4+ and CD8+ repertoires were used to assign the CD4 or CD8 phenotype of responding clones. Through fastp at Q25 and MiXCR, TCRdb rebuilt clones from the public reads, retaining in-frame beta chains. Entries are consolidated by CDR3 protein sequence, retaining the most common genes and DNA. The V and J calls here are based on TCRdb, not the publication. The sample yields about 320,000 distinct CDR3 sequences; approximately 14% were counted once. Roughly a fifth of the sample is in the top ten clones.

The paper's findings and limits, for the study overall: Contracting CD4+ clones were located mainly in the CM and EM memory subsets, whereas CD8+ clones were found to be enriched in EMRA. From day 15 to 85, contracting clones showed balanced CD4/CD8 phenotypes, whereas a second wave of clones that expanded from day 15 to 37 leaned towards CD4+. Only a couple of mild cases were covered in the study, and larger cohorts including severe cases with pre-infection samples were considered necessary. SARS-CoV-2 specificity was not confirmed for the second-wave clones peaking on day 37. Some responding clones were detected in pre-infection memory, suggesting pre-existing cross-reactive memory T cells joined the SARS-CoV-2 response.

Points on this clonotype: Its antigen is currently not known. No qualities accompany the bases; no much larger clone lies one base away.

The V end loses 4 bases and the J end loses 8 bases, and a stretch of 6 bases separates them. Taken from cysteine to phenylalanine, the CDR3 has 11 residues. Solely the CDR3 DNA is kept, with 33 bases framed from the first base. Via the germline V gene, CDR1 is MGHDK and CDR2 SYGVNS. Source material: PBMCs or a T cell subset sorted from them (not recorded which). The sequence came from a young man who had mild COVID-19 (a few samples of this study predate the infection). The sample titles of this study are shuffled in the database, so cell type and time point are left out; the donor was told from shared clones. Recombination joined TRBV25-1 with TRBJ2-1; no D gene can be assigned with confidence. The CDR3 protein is CASSVGYEQFF. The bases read TGTGCCAGCAGTGTAGGCTATGAGCAGTTCTTC.